Shown below are 11 T cell receptor beta chains from a single sample sequenced in a study of cytotoxic CD8 clonotypes in ibrutinib-treated CLL. Assay used: immunoSEQ multiplex PCR; TCRdb lists only in-frame clones, some missing. The sample includes about 68,000 clones, around 65% of them seen just once. The sample in question was PBMCs, obtained after 12 months of ibrutinib treatment. All receptors derive from a human donor with chronic lymphocytic leukemia.

V usage is TRBV19 and J usage is TRBJ1-1; 10 nucleotides line up with TRBD1. The V segment lost 3 bases and the J segment 10 bases; nucleotides outside the gene matches: 5. This CDR3 has 13 residues. CDR1 is LNHDA, CDR2 SQIVND, per germline (reference sequence). Here the CDR3 DNA reads TGTGCCAGTAGTATGGACAGGGGGGATAGAGCTTTCTTT. As protein: CASSMDRGDRAFF.

The rearrangement links TRBV7-9 to TRBJ2-5; 7 bases fit TRBD1. Germline V gene lookup returns CDR1 SEHNR and CDR2 FQNEAQ (reference sequence). The ends lost 1 base at V and 2 bases at J; junction bases unmatched: 4. This CDR3 has 15 residues. The CDR3 bases are TGTGCCAGCAGCTTAGGGGACAGACCACAAGAGACCCAGTACTTC. Protein product: CASSLGDRPQETQYF.

This chain connects TRBV13 to TRBJ2-3, with D perhaps matching TRBD1 (6 bases). V shed 5 bases and J shed 0 bases, with 12 bases lying between them. Germline lookup yields CDR1 PRHDT and CDR2 FYEKMQ (reference sequence). The length of the CDR3 is 15 residues. CDR3 sequence: CASSTRQASTDTQYF. CDR3 sequence (DNA): TGTGCCAGCAGCACGCGACAGGCTAGCACAGATACGCAGTATTTT.

CDR3 sequence: CASTKGTGRSAGELFF. The CDR3 nucleotides read TGTGCCAGTACCAAGGGTACAGGGAGGTCCGCCGGGGAGCTGTTTTTT. The genes are TRBV19 and TRBJ2-2, with D possibly being TRBD1 or TRBD2 (6 bases each). The V gene's germline CDR1 is LNHDA and CDR2 SQIVND (reference sequence). The V and J ends lost 7 bases and 6 bases respectively, with 21 bases between them. The CDR3 totals 16 residues.

V and J are TRBV29-1 and TRBJ2-1; D uncertain. The CDR3 is made up of 13 amino acids. The germline CDR1 and CDR2 sequences are SQVTM and ANQGSEA. V shed 2 bases and J shed 4 bases, with 9 bases lying between them. The CDR3 protein is CSVERVGYNEQFF. CDR3 sequence (DNA): TGCAGCGTTGAAAGGGTGGGGTACAATGAGCAGTTCTTC.

The rearrangement links TRBV7-7 to TRBJ2-1; TRBD2 agrees at 11 bases. This CDR3 is 15 amino acids long. Germline CDR1 is SSHAT and CDR2 is FNYEAQ (reference sequence). Germline trimming cut 5 bases from V and 1 base from J; bases unmatched to any gene: 1. CDR3 sequence (DNA): TGTGCCAGCAGCAGACTAGCGGGGTCCTACAATGAGCAGTTCTTC. Its protein product is CASSRLAGSYNEQFF. Drawing the rest from reference TRBV7-7 and TRBJ2-1, the complete variable domain is GAGVSQSPRYKVTKRGQDVTLRCDPISSHATLYWYQQALGQGPEFLTYFNYEAQPDKSGLPSDRFSAERPEGSISTLTIQRTEQRDSAMYRCASSRLAGSYNEQFFGPGTRLTVL.

The chain joins TRBV11-2 to TRBJ2-1; D ambiguous. This CDR3 has 14 amino acids. In germline, CDR1 is SGHAT, CDR2 FQNNGV. Trimming pared 2 bases from V and 5 bases from J, leaving 10 bases between. The CDR3 reads CASSLRAQHNEQFF. CDR3 coding DNA: TGTGCCAGCAGCTTACGAGCACAGCACAATGAGCAGTTCTTC. The full variable domain, with the rest looked up from reference TRBV11-2 and TRBJ2-1, is EAGVAQSPRYKIIEKRQSVAFWCNPISGHATLYWYQQILGQGPKLLIQFQNNGVVDDSQLPKDRFSAERLKGVDSTLKIQPAKLEDSAVYLCASSLRAQHNEQFFGPGTRLTVL.

The rearrangement joins TRBV18 to TRBJ2-3; 8 bases agree with TRBD1. This CDR3 has 15 amino acids. V shed 8 bases, J shed 6 bases, and the junction held 13 bases outside the gene matches. Looked up from germline, CDR1 is KGHSH and CDR2 is LQKENI. CDR3 region: CASIVGQGAIDTQYF. The CDR3 DNA sequence: TGTGCCAGCATCGTAGGTCAGGGGGCAATCGATACGCAGTATTTT.

The CDR3 is CASSLAIGSRPSYEQYF. CDR3 in DNA: TGTGCCAGCAGCTTGGCTATAGGCAGTCGACCCTCCTACGAGCAGTACTTC. The genes are TRBV11-3 and TRBJ2-7; no reliable D call. CDR1 is SGHNT, CDR2 YENEEA, per germline. V lost 3 bases, J lost 0 bases, and 18 bases lay in between. There are 17 residues in the CDR3.

This sequence joins TRBV29-1 and TRBJ2-1, with D perhaps TRBD1 (6 bases). CDR3 size: 10 residues. Per germline, CDR1 SQVTM and CDR2 ANQGSEA. V lost 4 bases and J 8 bases, leaving 6 bases between the germline ends. The CDR3, as DNA: TGCAGCGTTGGGGGGCATGAGCAGTTCTTC. It yields the protein CSVGGHEQFF.

This clone was recorded only once. The J gene is TRBJ1-2, the V gene TRBV7-2; 8 positions match TRBD1. Losses at the gene ends were 1 base for V and 8 bases for J; bases not matched to a gene: 6. CDR1 and CDR2 (germline): SGHTA, FQGNSA. CDR3 length: 14 amino acids. The chain's CDR3 is CASSLDTGGRGYTF. As DNA, the CDR3 is TGTGCCAGCAGCTTAGATACAGGGGGTCGGGGCTACACCTTC.